Shown below are 21 T cell receptor beta chains from a single sample sequenced in a study of blood T cell repertoires in COVID-19. TCRdb keeps only in-frame clones here, not all; method: immunoSEQ multiplex PCR. The data show about 120,000 clones, with about 85% seen just once and roughly 12% held by the top ten. The source material was peripheral blood. The receptors come from a man in his 60s with acute or convalescent COVID-19.

Comments on this clone: This same CDR3 is encoded by further DNA sequences in the sample. The J gene is TRBJ1-3, the V gene TRBV5-1, with unresolved D. The CDR3 totals 15 residues. Trimming removed 0 bases at V and 0 bases at J, with 7 bases between. The V gene's germline CDR1 is SGHRS and CDR2 YFSETQ. The CDR3: CASSLATGSGNTIYF. The CDR3 bases are TGCGCCAGCAGCTTGGCGACGGGCTCTGGAAACACCATATATTTT. The whole variable domain, remainder taken from reference TRBV5-1 and TRBJ1-3, is KAGVTQTPRYLIKTRGQQVTLSCSPISGHRSVSWYQQTPGQGLQFLFEYFSETQRNKGNFPGRFSGRQFSNSRSEMNVSTLELGDSALYLCASSLATGSGNTIYFGEGSWLTVV.

The chain links TRBV19 to TRBJ1-5; 9 bases match TRBD1. The CDR3 contains 14 residues. Germline CDR1 is LNHDA and CDR2 is SQIVND (reference sequence). J lost 9 bases, V lost 8 bases, and 11 bases had no gene match. CDR3 loop: CASGQQGALRPQHF. The CDR3 DNA is TGTGCCAGTGGTCAACAGGGGGCCCTTCGGCCCCAGCATTTT.

The sample holds one count of this clone. This chain links TRBV10-3 with TRBJ2-7, with 8 nucleotides matching TRBD2. The CDR3 spans 14 residues. V lost 4 bases and J lost 4; bases outside the gene matches: 6. The germline CDR1 and CDR2 sequences are ENHRY and SYGVKD. The CDR3 coding sequence is TGTGCCATCAGTGGGGGGACTAGAGGGTACGAGCAGTACTTC. Its protein product is CAISGGTRGYEQYF.

The chain joins TRBV4-1 to TRBJ2-3; 9 nucleotides match TRBD2. The junction had 12 bases not matched to a gene; V was cut back by 4 bases and J by 4 bases. Germline V gives CDR1 MGHRA, CDR2 YSYEKL. The CDR3 has 17 residues. CDR3 coding DNA: TGCGCCAGCAGCCCTACCGGAAGGGCGGGAGGGTCAGATACGCAGTATTTT. The encoded protein is CASSPTGRAGGSDTQYF.

This chain uses TRBV30 with TRBJ2-3; 12 bases line up with TRBD2. J lost 3 bases, V lost 2 bases, and 3 bases had no gene match. The CDR3 spans 15 residues. CDR1 and CDR2 (germline): GTSNPN, SVGIG (reference sequence). Here the CDR3 DNA reads TGTGCCTGGAGTCCCGGGACTAGCGGGACAGATACGCAGTATTTT. Amino acids: CAWSPGTSGTDTQYF.

This rearrangement joins TRBV29-1 to TRBJ1-2; 12 nucleotides match TRBD1. The V and J ends lost 7 bases and 6 bases, in that order; junction bases with no gene match: 12. Per the germline V gene, CDR1 is SQVTM and CDR2 is ANQGSEA. This CDR3 region has 15 residues. DNA of the CDR3: TGCAGCGCATACGGGACAGGGGGCGCGAGGAATGGCTACACCTTC. Translated, it gives CSAYGTGGARNGYTF.

The CDR3: CASSGGHNSPLHF. CDR3 coding DNA: TGTGCCTCCTCGGGGGGACATAATTCACCCCTCCACTTT. This chain joins TRBV30 and TRBJ1-6, with TRBD1 as a possible D gene (5 bases). CDR3 length: 13 residues. V lost 7 bases and J 5 bases, leaving 12 bases between the germline ends. Looked up from germline, CDR1 is GTSNPN and CDR2 is SVGIG (reference sequence).

This rearrangement joins TRBV5-4 to TRBJ1-2; D is uncertain. Germline loops: CDR1 SGHNT, CDR2 YYREEE (reference sequence). The CDR3 is made up of 12 amino acids. V dropped 2 bases and J dropped 8 bases, with 10 bases sitting between them. The CDR3 region is CASSLNSRGYTF. In DNA, the CDR3 is TGTGCCAGCAGCTTAAACAGTAGGGGCTACACCTTC.

The V gene is TRBV5-8, the J gene TRBJ1-2; D possibly corresponds to TRBD1 (6 bases). V lost 3 bases and J 2 bases, leaving 8 bases between the germline ends. This CDR3 has 13 amino acids. The germline V gene encodes CDR1 SGHTS and CDR2 YDEGEE. For the CDR3, the DNA is TGTGCCAGCAGCTACGACAGGAACTATGGCTACACCTTC. This codes for CASSYDRNYGYTF.

The J gene is TRBJ2-1, the V gene TRBV6-1, with D possibly matching TRBD1 (6 bases). V shed 4 bases and J shed 7 bases, with 23 bases lying between them. Looked up from germline, CDR1 is MNHNS and CDR2 is SASEGT. The CDR3 runs to 17 residues. As DNA, the CDR3 is TGTGCCAGCAGTGCAAGTCAGGGGTCCAGCTATGGGAATGAGCAGTTCTTC. It specifies CASSASQGSSYGNEQFF.

This chain connects TRBV5-1 to TRBJ2-7, with D unclear. Germline V lookup: CDR1 SGHRS, CDR2 YFSETQ. V dropped 3 bases and J dropped 4 bases, with 11 bases sitting between them. The CDR3 has 13 amino acids. CDR3 in DNA: TGCGCCAGCAGCTCCAACCCGCAGTACGAGCAGTACTTC. Translating gives CASSSNPQYEQYF.

The chain couples TRBV29-1 to TRBJ2-6, with D possibly being TRBD1 (6 bases). CDR1 is SQVTM, CDR2 ANQGSEA, per germline. The length of the CDR3 is 14 residues. The V and J ends lost 3 bases and 3 bases respectively, with 9 bases between them. The CDR3 nucleotides are TGCAGCGTTGACCCAGGGGTTGGGGCCAACGTCCTGACTTTC. Translating gives CSVDPGVGANVLTF.

The J gene is TRBJ2-1, the V gene TRBV28; D is perhaps TRBD2 (5 bases). The V and J ends lost 6 bases and 4 bases respectively, with 13 bases between them. The CDR3 consists of 14 residues. The germline gives CDR1 MDHEN, CDR2 SYDVKM. This CDR3 is CASSRLGRYNEQFF. The CDR3 DNA reads as TGTGCCAGCAGCCGCTTGGGGAGATACAATGAGCAGTTCTTC.

This clone was recorded a few times. This chain joins TRBV7-9 and TRBJ2-7; 8 positions match TRBD1. The germline gives CDR1 SEHNR, CDR2 FQNEAQ (reference sequence). This CDR3 contains 16 residues. The trim removed 5 bases at V and 3 bases at J, leaving 12 bases unmatched. CDR3 sequence reads: CASSDPLTGADYEQYF. The CDR3 DNA sequence: TGTGCCAGCAGCGACCCCCTGACAGGGGCGGACTACGAGCAGTACTTC.

This chain uses TRBV24-1 with TRBJ1-5; TRBD1 aligns across 11 bases. Trimming took 4 bases from V and 5 from J; bases not matched to a gene: 6. CDR1 is KGHDR, CDR2 SFDVKD, per germline. The CDR3 length is 16 residues. The DNA for the CDR3 is TGTGCCACCAGTGACCCCGGGACAGGGGGAGATCAGCCCCAGCATTTT. Translation gives CATSDPGTGGDQPQHF.

This rearrangement joins TRBV7-2 to TRBJ2-3, with 14 bases matching TRBD2. CDR1 and CDR2 from the germline V gene are SGHTA and FQGNSA. This CDR3 is 18 amino acids long. V was clipped by 6 bases and J by 1 base; unmatched bases: 9. The CDR3 loop reads CASRLTSGRAGGTDTQYF. The DNA for the CDR3 is TGTGCCAGCAGGCTGACTAGCGGGAGGGCCGGAGGCACAGATACGCAGTATTTT.

The chain carries TRBV10-1 and TRBJ1-4; perhaps TRBD1 as D (5 bases). Trimming stripped 4 bases from V and 7 bases from J, with 19 bases between. CDR1 and CDR2 from the germline V gene are WNHNN and SYGVQD (reference sequence). CDR3 size: 16 residues. The DNA for the CDR3 is TGCGCCAGCAGTGGGTGGGGCTCAAATAGAGGTGAAAAACTGTTTTTT. This codes for CASSGWGSNRGEKLFF.

The V call is TRBV5-1, the J call TRBJ2-1; no firm D call. Germline CDR1 reads SGHRS; CDR2 reads YFSETQ. The CDR3 has 14 amino acids. Trimming took 6 bases from V and 9 from J, leaving 19 bases between them. The DNA of the CDR3 is TGCGCCAGCACCTGGAGCCCCGCCGCGAGTGAGCAGTTCTTC. Translating gives CASTWSPAASEQFF.

This chain links TRBV10-3 with TRBJ2-7; maybe TRBD1 (6 bases). V lost 6 bases and J 2 bases, leaving 11 bases between the germline ends. Germline V gives CDR1 ENHRY, CDR2 SYGVKD. The CDR3 spans 13 residues. The CDR3 sequence is CAIRGQSTYEQYF. CDR3 nucleotides: TGTGCCATCAGAGGACAGTCCACCTACGAGCAGTACTTC.

This chain links TRBV20-1 with TRBJ1-2; 7 nucleotides match TRBD1. The V gene's germline CDR1 is DFQATT and CDR2 SNEGSKA (reference sequence). The CDR3 length is 11 residues. V shed 5 bases and J 3 bases; nucleotides not matched to a gene: 0. CDR3 sequence: CSAQGDYGYTF. The CDR3 bases are TGCAGTGCTCAGGGGGACTATGGCTACACCTTC.

The chain couples TRBV10-1 to TRBJ1-1; D is possibly TRBD1 (6 bases). The V and J ends lost 0 bases and 5 bases respectively, with 10 bases between them. The CDR3 has 14 residues. Germline CDR1 WNHNN, CDR2 SYGVQD (reference sequence). CDR3 bases: TGCGCCAGCAGTGAGTCTGGCAGGGGTACTGAAGCTTTCTTT. Translated: CASSESGRGTEAFF.